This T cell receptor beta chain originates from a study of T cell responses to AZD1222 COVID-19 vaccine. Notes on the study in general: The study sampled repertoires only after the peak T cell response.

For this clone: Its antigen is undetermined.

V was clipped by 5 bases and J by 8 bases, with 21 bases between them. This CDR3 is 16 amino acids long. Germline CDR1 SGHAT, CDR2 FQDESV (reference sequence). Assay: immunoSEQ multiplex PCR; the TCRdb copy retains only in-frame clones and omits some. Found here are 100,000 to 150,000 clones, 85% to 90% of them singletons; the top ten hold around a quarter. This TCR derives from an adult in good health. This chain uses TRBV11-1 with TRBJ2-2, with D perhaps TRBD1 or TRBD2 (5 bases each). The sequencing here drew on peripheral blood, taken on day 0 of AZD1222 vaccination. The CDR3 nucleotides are TGTGCCAGCAGCCCGACGGGACCACCGACGGCGGGGGAGCTGTTTTTT. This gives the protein CASSPTGPPTAGELFF.